This T cell receptor (beta chain) is from a study of vaccination and CD4 T cells after COVID-19. On the study more broadly: Two of the convalescents were Hispanic, and convalescents were six males and four females.

Oncomine TCR Beta short-read sequencing was applied to DNA from cultured CD4+ T cells. In TCRdb, the PCR reads were re-called with MiXCR into one record per CDR3 protein. The data contain 7,700 or so distinct CDR3 sequences, 20% to 25% of them seen just once; the ten biggest clones take up around a fifth. Details on this clonotype: The target antigen is unknown.

As to treatment: approximately nine-day PBMC culture with coronavirus spike peptide pools or control peptides (ViraFEST assay). The ViraFEST method relied on peptide pools to expand antigen-specific T cells, followed by TCR sequencing. About 1.9 million PBMCs went into each well for culture with about 9.5 IU/ml IL-2 and about 10 ug/ml peptide pools. The CDR3 runs to 15 residues. Germline-derived CDR1 and CDR2 are LGHNA and YNFKEQ. V gave up 4 bases and J gave up 4 bases, with 17 bases separating them. The V gene is TRBV4-2, the J gene TRBJ2-7; D possibly corresponds to TRBD1 (5 bases). This sample comprised CD4+ T cells from blood, cultured in vitro, obtained after SARS-CoV-2 vaccination. The sequence derives from a human donor who had recovered from COVID-19. CDR3 DNA sequence: TGTGCCAGCAGCCGAGAGACAGCCCAATCTTACGAGCAGTACTTC. Encoded protein: CASSRETAQSYEQYF.